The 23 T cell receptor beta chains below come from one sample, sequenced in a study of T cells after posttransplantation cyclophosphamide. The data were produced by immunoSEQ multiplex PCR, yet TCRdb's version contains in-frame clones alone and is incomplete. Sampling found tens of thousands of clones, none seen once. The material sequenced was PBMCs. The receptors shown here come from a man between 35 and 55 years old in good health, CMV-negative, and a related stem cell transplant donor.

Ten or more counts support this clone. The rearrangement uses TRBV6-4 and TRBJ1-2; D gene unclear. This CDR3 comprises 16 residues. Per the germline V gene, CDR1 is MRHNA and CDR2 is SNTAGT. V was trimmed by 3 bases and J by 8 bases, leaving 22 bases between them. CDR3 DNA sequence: TGTGCCAGCAGTGAGTCTTTATTGGACTTCACCCGCGGCTACACCTTC. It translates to CASSESLLDFTRGYTF.

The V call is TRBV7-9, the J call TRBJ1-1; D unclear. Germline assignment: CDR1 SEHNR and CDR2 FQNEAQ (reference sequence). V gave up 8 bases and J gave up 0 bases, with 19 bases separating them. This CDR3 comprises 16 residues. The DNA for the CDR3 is TGTGCCAGCGGCGGACGGGGAGGGTTTATGAACACTGAAGCTTTCTTT. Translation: CASGGRGGFMNTEAFF.

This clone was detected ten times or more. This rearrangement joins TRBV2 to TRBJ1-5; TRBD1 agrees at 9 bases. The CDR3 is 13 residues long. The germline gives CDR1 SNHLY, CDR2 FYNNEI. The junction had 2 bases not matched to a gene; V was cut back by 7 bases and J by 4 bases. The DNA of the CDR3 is TGTGCCAGCAAGGGACAGGGTAATCAGCCCCAGCATTTT. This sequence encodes CASKGQGNQPQHF.

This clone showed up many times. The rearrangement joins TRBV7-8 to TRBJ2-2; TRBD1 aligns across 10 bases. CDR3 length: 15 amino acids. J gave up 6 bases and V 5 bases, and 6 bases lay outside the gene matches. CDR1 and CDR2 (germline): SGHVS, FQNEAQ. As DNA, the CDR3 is TGTGCCAGCAGCGTGGGACAGGGGTTCGCCGGGGAGCTGTTTTTT. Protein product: CASSVGQGFAGELFF. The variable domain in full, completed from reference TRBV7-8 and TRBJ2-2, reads GAGVSQSPRYKVAKRGQDVALRCDPISGHVSLFWYQQALGQGPEFLTYFQNEAQLDKSGLPSDRFFAERPEGSVSTLKIQRTQQEDSAVYLCASSVGQGFAGELFFGEGSRLTVL.

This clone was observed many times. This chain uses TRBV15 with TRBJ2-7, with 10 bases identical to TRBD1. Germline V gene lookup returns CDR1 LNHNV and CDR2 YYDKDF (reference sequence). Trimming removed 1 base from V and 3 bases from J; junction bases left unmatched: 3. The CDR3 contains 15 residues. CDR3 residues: CATSRGDRGNYEQYF. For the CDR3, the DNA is TGTGCCACCAGCAGAGGGGACAGGGGAAACTACGAGCAGTACTTC.

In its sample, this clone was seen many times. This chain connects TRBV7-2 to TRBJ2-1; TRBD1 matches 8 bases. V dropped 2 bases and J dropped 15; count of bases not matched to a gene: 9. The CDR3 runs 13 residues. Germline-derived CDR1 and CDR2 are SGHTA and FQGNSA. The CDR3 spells CASSLPARTGPFF. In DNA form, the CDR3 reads TGTGCCAGCAGCTTACCAGCGAGGACAGGGCCGTTCTTC.

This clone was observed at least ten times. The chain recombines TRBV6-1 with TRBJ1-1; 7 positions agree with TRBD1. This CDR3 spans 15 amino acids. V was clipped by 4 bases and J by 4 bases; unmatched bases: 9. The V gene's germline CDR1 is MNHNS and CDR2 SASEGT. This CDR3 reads CASSVEEGTATEAFF. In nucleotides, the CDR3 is TGTGCCAGCAGTGTGGAAGAGGGGACAGCCACTGAAGCTTTCTTT.

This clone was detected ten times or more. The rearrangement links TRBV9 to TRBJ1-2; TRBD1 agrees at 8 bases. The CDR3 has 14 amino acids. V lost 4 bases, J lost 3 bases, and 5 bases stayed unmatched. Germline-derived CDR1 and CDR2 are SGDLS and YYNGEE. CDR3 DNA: TGTGCCAGCAGCTCCCGGACAGGGCACTATGGCTACACCTTC. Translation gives CASSSRTGHYGYTF.

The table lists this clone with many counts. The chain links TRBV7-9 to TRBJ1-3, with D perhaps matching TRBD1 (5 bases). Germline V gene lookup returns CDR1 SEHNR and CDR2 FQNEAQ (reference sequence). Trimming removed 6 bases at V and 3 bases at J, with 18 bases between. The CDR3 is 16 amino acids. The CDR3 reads CASRLGGEDFGNTIYF. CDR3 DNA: TGTGCCAGCAGGTTGGGGGGTGAGGATTTTGGAAACACCATATATTTT. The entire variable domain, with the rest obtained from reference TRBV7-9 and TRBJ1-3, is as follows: DTGVSQNPRHKITKRGQNVTFRCDPISEHNRLYWYRQTLGQGPEFLTYFQNEAQLEKSRLLSDRFSAERPKGSFSTLEIQRTEQGDSAMYLCASRLGGEDFGNTIYFGEGSWLTVV.

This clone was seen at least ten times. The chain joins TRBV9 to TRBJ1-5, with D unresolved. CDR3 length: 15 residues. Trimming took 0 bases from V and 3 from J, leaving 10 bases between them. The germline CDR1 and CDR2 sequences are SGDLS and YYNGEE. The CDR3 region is CASSVGGGPNQPQHF. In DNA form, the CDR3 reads TGTGCCAGCAGCGTAGGTGGAGGGCCCAATCAGCCCCAGCATTTT.

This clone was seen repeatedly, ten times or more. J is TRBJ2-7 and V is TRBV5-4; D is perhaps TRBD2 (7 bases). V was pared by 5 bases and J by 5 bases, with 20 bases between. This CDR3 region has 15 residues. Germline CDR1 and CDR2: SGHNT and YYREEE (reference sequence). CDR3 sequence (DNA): TGTGCCAGCAGGGGGGGGGCGGACCCTCGGGACGAGCAGTACTTC. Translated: CASRGGADPRDEQYF.

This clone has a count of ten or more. The CDR3 nucleotides read TGTGCCAGCAAGGGTAGCGAGAACTACGAGCAGTACTTC. Its protein is CASKGSENYEQYF. The V and J genes are TRBV2 and TRBJ2-7; D may be TRBD2 (5 bases). V was pared by 7 bases and J by 3 bases, with 13 bases between. The CDR3 is made up of 13 amino acids. Germline assignment: CDR1 SNHLY and CDR2 FYNNEI.

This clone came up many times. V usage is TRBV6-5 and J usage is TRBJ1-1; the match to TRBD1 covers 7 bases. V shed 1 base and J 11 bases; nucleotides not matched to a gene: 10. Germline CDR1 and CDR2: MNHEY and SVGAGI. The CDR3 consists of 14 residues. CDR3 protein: CASSYLTTGRRAFF. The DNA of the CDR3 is TGTGCCAGCAGTTACTTAACGACAGGGAGGAGGGCTTTCTTT.

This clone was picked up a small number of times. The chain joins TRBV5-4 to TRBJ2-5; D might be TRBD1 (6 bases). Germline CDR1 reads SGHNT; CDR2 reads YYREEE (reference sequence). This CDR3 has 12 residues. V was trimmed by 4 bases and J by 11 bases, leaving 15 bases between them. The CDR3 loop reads CASSRPEGEQYF. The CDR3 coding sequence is TGTGCCAGCAGCCGACCCGAGGGGGAGCAGTACTTC.

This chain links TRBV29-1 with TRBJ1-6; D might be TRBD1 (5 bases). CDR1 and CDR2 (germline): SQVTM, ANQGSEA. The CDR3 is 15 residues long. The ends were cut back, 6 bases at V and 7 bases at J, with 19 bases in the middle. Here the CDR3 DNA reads TGCAGCGTCCAGGTCAGGGCCGCGGGAAATTCACCCCTCCACTTT. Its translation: CSVQVRAAGNSPLHF. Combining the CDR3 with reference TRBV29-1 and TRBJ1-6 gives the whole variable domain SAVISQKPSRDICQRGTSLTIQCQVDSQVTMMFWYRQQPGQSLTLIATANQGSEATYESGFVIDKFPISRPNLTFSTLTVSNMSPEDSSIYLCSVQVRAAGNSPLHFGNGTRLTVT.

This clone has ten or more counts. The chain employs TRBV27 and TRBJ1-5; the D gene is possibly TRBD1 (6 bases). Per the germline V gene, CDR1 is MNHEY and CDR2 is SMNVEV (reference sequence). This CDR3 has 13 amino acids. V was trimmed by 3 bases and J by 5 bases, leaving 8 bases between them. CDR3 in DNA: TGTGCCAGCAGTTTGGCAGGGGATCAGCCCCAGCATTTT. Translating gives CASSLAGDQPQHF.

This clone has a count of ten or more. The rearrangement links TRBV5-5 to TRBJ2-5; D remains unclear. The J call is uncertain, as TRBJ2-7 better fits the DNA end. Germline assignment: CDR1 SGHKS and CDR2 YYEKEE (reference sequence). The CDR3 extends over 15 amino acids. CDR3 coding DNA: TGTGCCAGCAGCTCCTTGAGTCTACCTCTGTACGAGCAGTACTTC. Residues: CASSSLSLPLYEQYF.

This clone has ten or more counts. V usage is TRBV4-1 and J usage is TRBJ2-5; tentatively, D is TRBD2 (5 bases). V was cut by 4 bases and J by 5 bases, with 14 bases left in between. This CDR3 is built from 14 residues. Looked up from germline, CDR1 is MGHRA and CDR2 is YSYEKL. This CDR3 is CASSLDLTGETQYF. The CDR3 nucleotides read TGCGCCAGCAGCCTAGACCTTACGGGGGAGACCCAGTACTTC.

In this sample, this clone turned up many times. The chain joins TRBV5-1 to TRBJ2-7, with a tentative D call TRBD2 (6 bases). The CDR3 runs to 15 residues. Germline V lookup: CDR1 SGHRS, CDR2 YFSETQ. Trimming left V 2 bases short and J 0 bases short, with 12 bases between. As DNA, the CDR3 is TGCGCCAGCAGCTTAGGGACTGGGAGCTCCTACGAGCAGTACTTC. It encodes CASSLGTGSSYEQYF. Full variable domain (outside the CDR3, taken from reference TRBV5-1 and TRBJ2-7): KAGVTQTPRYLIKTRGQQVTLSCSPISGHRSVSWYQQTPGQGLQFLFEYFSETQRNKGNFPGRFSGRQFSNSRSEMNVSTLELGDSALYLCASSLGTGSSYEQYFGPGTRLTVT.

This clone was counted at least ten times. The CDR3 here is CSVAGGWNTEAFF. The CDR3 nucleotides are TGCAGCGTGGCTGGGGGGTGGAACACTGAAGCTTTCTTT. The V and J genes are TRBV29-1 and TRBJ1-1, with a possible D match to TRBD1 (5 bases). Germline lookup yields CDR1 SQVTM and CDR2 ANQGSEA. CDR3 length: 13 residues. V dropped 6 bases and J dropped 1 base, with 12 bases sitting between them.

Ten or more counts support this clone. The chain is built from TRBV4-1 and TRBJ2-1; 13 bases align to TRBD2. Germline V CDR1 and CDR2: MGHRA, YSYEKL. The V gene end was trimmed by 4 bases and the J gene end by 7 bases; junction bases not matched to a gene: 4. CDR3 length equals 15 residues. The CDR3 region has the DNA TGCGCCAGCAGCCCAGGACTAGCGGGAGTAAATGAGCAGTTCTTC. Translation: CASSPGLAGVNEQFF.

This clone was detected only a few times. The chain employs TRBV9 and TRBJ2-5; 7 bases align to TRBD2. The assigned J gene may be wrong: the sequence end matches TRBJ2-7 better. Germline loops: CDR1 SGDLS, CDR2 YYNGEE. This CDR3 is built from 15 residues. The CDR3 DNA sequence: TGTGCCAGCAGCCCTGGACTAGTTCCCTCCTACGAGCAGTACTTC. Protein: CASSPGLVPSYEQYF.

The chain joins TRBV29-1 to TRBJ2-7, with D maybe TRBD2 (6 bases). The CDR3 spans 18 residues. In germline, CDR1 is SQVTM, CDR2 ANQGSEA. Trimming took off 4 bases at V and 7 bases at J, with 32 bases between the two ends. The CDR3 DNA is TGCAGCGTTGGCCATGAGTGGCCACCGGGACTCGAATTGGGGGAGCAGTACTTC. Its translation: CSVGHEWPPGLELGEQYF.